A single sample gave rise to the 15 T cell receptor beta chains below, sequenced in a study of vaccination and CD4 T cells after COVID-19. Treatment noted: 10-day PBMC culture with coronavirus spike peptide pools or control peptides (ViraFEST assay). Antigen specificity for these receptors is unknown. CD4+ T cells that had been cultured provided DNA sequenced with the Oncomine TCR Beta short-read assay. TCRdb re-derived calls from the PCR reads in MiXCR, one entry per CDR3 protein. The sample carries more than 15,000 distinct CDR3 sequences, 44% recorded once. The sample taken for sequencing was CD4+ T cells from blood, cultured in vitro. These receptors all come from a human donor who had recovered from COVID-19.

This clonotype was counted a few times. This chain's CDR3 is CSAQFALMGNYGYTF. CDR3 DNA sequence: TGCAGTGCTCAATTCGCCCTTATGGGGAACTATGGCTACACCTTC. The rearrangement joins TRBV20-1 to TRBJ1-2, with D unclear. Germline CDR1 DFQATT, CDR2 SNEGSKA (reference sequence). V was pared by 5 bases and J by 2 bases, with 18 bases between. This CDR3 region has 15 residues.

DNA of the CDR3: TGCAGTGCTAGAAGGCGGGAACGGGAGGGTGTCACAGATACGCAGTATTTT. Amino acids: CSARRREREGVTDTQYF. The chain couples TRBV20-1 to TRBJ2-3; 8 nucleotides match TRBD2. This CDR3 spans 17 amino acids. Germline V gene sequence: CDR1 DFQATT, CDR2 SNEGSKA (reference sequence). J gave up 2 bases and V 2 bases, and 12 bases lay outside the gene matches.

The V call is TRBV11-3, the J call TRBJ2-2, with TRBD2 identical over 8 bases. Germline V gives CDR1 SGHNT, CDR2 YENEEA. The V gene end was trimmed by 2 bases and the J gene end by 5 bases; junction bases not matched to a gene: 7. The CDR3 contains 16 residues. DNA for the CDR3: TGTGCCAGCAGCTTACGGACTAGCCACGATACCGGGGAGCTGTTTTTT. It specifies CASSLRTSHDTGELFF.

In this sample, this clonotype turned up a few times. The chain employs TRBV20-1 and TRBJ2-3; no reliable D call. Germline V gives CDR1 DFQATT, CDR2 SNEGSKA (reference sequence). V dropped 3 bases and J dropped 2 bases, with 6 bases sitting between them. This CDR3 has 12 residues. The CDR3 nucleotides are TGCAGTGCTAGTGAGAACACAGATACGCAGTATTTT. Translation gives CSASENTDTQYF.

The chain employs TRBV5-1 and TRBJ1-1; a weak D match, TRBD1 (5 bases). Germline CDR1 and CDR2: SGHRS and YFSETQ. This CDR3 comprises 15 residues. V was trimmed by 0 bases and J by 2 bases, leaving 11 bases between them. Written as DNA, the CDR3 is TGCGCCAGCAGCTTGGACGGAAGGGGAAACACTGAAGCTTTCTTT. Its translation: CASSLDGRGNTEAFF.

The V gene is TRBV6-2 or TRBV6-3, the J gene TRBJ1-2, with D possibly TRBD1 on 5 matching bases. Germline V gene lookup returns CDR1 MNHEY and CDR2 SVGEGT. V lost 6 bases and J 8 bases, leaving 22 bases between the germline ends. The CDR3 has 15 amino acids. CDR3 region: CASSYLSGGSGGYTF. The CDR3 region has the DNA TGTGCCAGCAGCTACCTGAGCGGTGGGTCAGGGGGCTACACCTTC.

This chain links TRBV20-1 with TRBJ2-1, with 8 bases fitting TRBD2. Germline values: CDR1 DFQATT, CDR2 SNEGSKA (reference sequence). CDR3 size: 16 residues. V was pared by 5 bases and J by 8 bases, with 17 bases of the junction left unmatched. CDR3 protein: CSAPSSVGTRFDEQFF. In DNA, the CDR3 is TGCAGTGCTCCCTCTAGCGTAGGGACTAGGTTCGATGAGCAGTTCTTC.

As for this clonotype: The junction departs from germline at one end; a sequencing error may be responsible. The chain combines TRBV14 with TRBJ2-1, with D perhaps TRBD2 (5 bases). This CDR3 comprises 13 residues. The germline CDR1 and CDR2 sequences are SGHDN and FVKESK. The CDR3 coding sequence is TGTGCCAGCAGCGAAGACTACCCCTCGGGGCAGTTCTTC. Residues: CASSEDYPSGQFF.

This chain links TRBV28 with TRBJ2-3; perhaps TRBD1 as D (5 bases). V was trimmed by 4 bases and J by 3 bases, leaving 8 bases between them. CDR1 is MDHEN, CDR2 SYDVKM, per germline. CDR3 length equals 13 residues. CDR3 sequence reads: CASSSQETDTQYF. The CDR3 nucleotides read TGTGCCAGCAGTTCACAGGAGACAGATACGCAGTATTTT.

This clonotype was counted only a few times. The chain couples TRBV6-1 to TRBJ2-7, with TRBD1 matching over 10 bases. Germline lookup yields CDR1 MNHNS and CDR2 SASEGT. The CDR3 has 15 residues. V was pared by 4 bases and J by 4 bases, with 7 bases of the junction left unmatched. The CDR3 region has the DNA TGTGCCAGCAGTGTTTTGACAGGGGGCCTTTACGAGCAGTACTTC. Translated: CASSVLTGGLYEQYF.

This chain joins TRBV5-1 and TRBJ1-1, with a weak D call TRBD1 (6 bases). The germline gives CDR1 SGHRS, CDR2 YFSETQ. The CDR3 totals 14 residues. V was clipped by 7 bases and J by 11 bases, with 24 bases between them. The CDR3 sequence: CASGPTSGVPSAFF. As DNA, the CDR3 is TGCGCCAGCGGCCCGACGTCAGGGGTTCCGTCGGCTTTCTTT.

The gene calls are TRBV7-9 and TRBJ2-4, with 7 bases matching TRBD2. J lost 3 bases, V lost 6 bases, and 2 bases had no gene match. Germline lookup yields CDR1 SEHNR and CDR2 FQNEAQ (reference sequence). This CDR3 contains 13 residues. CDR3 bases: TGTGCCAGCAGTAGGGAGGGCAAAAACATTCAGTACTTC. Translation gives CASSREGKNIQYF.

The V call is TRBV20-1, the J call TRBJ2-3; 12 positions agree with TRBD2. The CDR3 is 13 amino acids. The J segment lost 7 bases and the V segment lost 6 bases, leaving 5 bases of the junction unmatched. Germline CDR1 reads DFQATT; CDR2 reads SNEGSKA (reference sequence). DNA of the CDR3: TGCAGTGCGGGACTAGCGGGCTTGAATACGCAGTATTTT. Translation: CSAGLAGLNTQYF.

This clonotype occurred a few times. V is TRBV6-2 or TRBV6-3 and J is TRBJ2-7; possible D gene TRBD2, 5 bases. Trimming removed 7 bases at V and 2 bases at J, with 18 bases between. The CDR3 contains 15 residues. The germline V gene encodes CDR1 MNHEY and CDR2 SVGEGT. This CDR3 reads CASTVIPGKPYEQYF. Here the CDR3 DNA reads TGTGCCAGCACAGTTATTCCCGGGAAGCCCTACGAGCAGTACTTC.

This clonotype was observed a few times. This chain connects TRBV12-3 or TRBV12-4 to TRBJ2-3; 7 bases agree with TRBD2. V lost 7 bases, J lost 2 bases, and 9 bases stayed unmatched. This CDR3 is 15 amino acids long. CDR3 residues: CASTASREDTDTQYF. CDR3 DNA sequence: TGTGCCAGCACCGCCTCCCGGGAGGACACAGATACGCAGTATTTT.